These T cell receptor beta chains were read from a single sample in a study of CD8 T cells in Susac syndrome. Via MiXCR, TCRdb re-called the immunoSEQ multiplex PCR reads, giving one row per CDR3 protein. Among about 130,000 distinct CDR3 sequences listed, about 95% were seen once. Source material: CD4+ T cells from PBMCs. The receptors originated from a human donor in good health. Each CDR3 is given with its conserved first and last residue. A D gene is named only where the DNA matches it firmly. Size is omitted from some rows. Given values are once, few, many or a class for expanded clones.

V gene	J gene	clone size	D gene	CDR3 protein	CDR3 DNA
TRBV18	TRBJ1-5	once	-	CASSQEVYQPQHF	TGTGCCAGCTCACAGGAAGTTTATCAGCCCCAGCATTTT
TRBV29-1	TRBJ1-1	-	-	CSVASLLLNTEAFF	TGCAGCGTTGCAAGCCTACTACTGAACACTGAAGCTTTCTTT
TRBV6-1	TRBJ2-3	-	TRBD2	CASSAASGYGTDTQYF	TGTGCCAGCAGTGCTGCTAGCGGGTACGGCACAGATACGCAGTATTTT
TRBV3-1	TRBJ2-7	-	-	CASSRLQDTYEQYF	TGTGCCAGCAGCCGTCTACAGGATACCTACGAGCAGTACTTC
TRBV27	TRBJ2-1	-	-	CASSFRGYEQFF	TGTGCCAGCAGTTTCAGGGGATATGAGCAGTTCTTC
TRBV27	TRBJ2-5	-	-	CASSLSGPLGRKETQYF	TGTGCCAGCAGTTTATCGGGCCCCCTCGGGCGAAAAGAGACCCAGTACTTC
TRBV5-6	TRBJ2-3	-	-	CASSLKVSDTQYF	TGTGCCAGCAGCTTAAAAGTCTCAGATACGCAGTATTTT
TRBV20-1	TRBJ2-2	-	-	CSAQGGRGTGELFF	TGCAGTGCCCAAGGGGGGAGGGGGACCGGGGAGCTGTTTTTT
TRBV20-1	TRBJ2-7	-	-	CSARGGGTYEQYF	TGCAGTGCCCGAGGAGGGGGCACCTACGAGCAGTACTTC
TRBV3-1	TRBJ1-2	-	TRBD1	CASSQAYGQGEGGYTF	TGTGCCAGCAGCCAAGCCTACGGACAGGGCGAAGGTGGCTACACCTTC
TRBV23-1	TRBJ2-1	once	TRBD1	CASSPPRGQIYNEQFF	TGCGCCAGCAGTCCACCTAGGGGACAGATATACAATGAGCAGTTCTTC
TRBV7-7	TRBJ2-5	-	TRBD1	CASSSTGGIRETQYF	TGTGCCAGCAGTAGTACAGGGGGCATAAGGGAGACCCAGTACTTC
TRBV20-1	TRBJ2-7	-	-	CSAPELSSSYEQYF	TGCAGTGCTCCCGAACTATCGAGCTCCTACGAGCAGTACTTC
TRBV20-1	TRBJ2-7	-	-	CSARYPSRNEQYF	TGCAGTGCTAGATATCCTAGCCGGAACGAGCAGTACTTC
TRBV28	TRBJ1-5	once	TRBD1	CASSPIRTGQPQHF	TGTGCCAGCAGCCCTATCAGGACAGGGCAGCCCCAGCATTTT
TRBV9	TRBJ1-3	once	-	CASSPAGNTIYF	TGTGCCAGCAGCCCCGCTGGAAACACCATATATTTT